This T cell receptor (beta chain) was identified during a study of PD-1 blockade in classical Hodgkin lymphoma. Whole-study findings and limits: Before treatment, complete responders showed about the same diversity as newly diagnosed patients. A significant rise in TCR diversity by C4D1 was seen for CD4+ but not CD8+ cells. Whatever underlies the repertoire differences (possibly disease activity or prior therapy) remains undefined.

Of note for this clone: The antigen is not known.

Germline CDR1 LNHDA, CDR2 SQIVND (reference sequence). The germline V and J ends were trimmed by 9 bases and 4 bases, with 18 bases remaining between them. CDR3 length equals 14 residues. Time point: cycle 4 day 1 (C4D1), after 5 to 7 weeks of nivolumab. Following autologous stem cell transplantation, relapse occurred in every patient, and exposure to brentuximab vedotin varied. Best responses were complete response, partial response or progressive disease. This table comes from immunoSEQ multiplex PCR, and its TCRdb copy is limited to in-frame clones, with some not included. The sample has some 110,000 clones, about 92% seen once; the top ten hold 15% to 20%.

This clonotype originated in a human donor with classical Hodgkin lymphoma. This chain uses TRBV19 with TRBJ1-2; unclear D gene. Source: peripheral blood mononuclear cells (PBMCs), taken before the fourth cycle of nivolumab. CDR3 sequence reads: CASQPWEGSYGYTF. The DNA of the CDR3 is TGTGCCAGCCAACCCTGGGAGGGATCCTATGGCTACACCTTC.